This T cell receptor (beta chain) was recovered during a study of cytotoxic CD8 clonotypes in ibrutinib-treated CLL. Study information: Responses comprised approximately 24 partial and 2 complete; at median around 6 years, roughly 15 remained remitted and roughly 12 progressed. Samples yielded averages of 255,043 productive templates and some 94,000 productive rearrangements.

With regard to this clone: Its antigen is unidentified.

The CDR3 spans 13 residues. The V end was cut by 2 bases, the J end by 2 bases, with 6 bases between. Germline values: CDR1 MNHEY, CDR2 SMNVEV (reference sequence). Repertoires were generated with immunoSEQ multiplex PCR, while TCRdb's copy carries only in-frame clones and drops some. This sample has some 85,000 clones, with roughly four fifths found just once. Study findings and constraints: Clonality increased at ibrutinib response, then returned toward baseline at progression.

Cryopreserved PBMCs supplied about 2.1 micrograms of genomic DNA for TCR beta libraries. The sequencing used PBMCs, collected after 24 months of ibrutinib treatment. V and J are TRBV27 and TRBJ2-5; D is possibly TRBD2 (5 bases). This clonotype was obtained from a human donor with chronic lymphocytic leukemia. CDR3 sequence: CASSLREQETQYF. The DNA of the CDR3 is TGTGCCAGCAGTTTAAGGGAGCAAGAGACCCAGTACTTC.